The 8 T cell receptor beta chains reported below all come from one sample, sequenced in a study of T cell repertoires in cytomegalovirus infection. One entry per CDR3 protein, called by TCRdb with MiXCR from the reads. The sample includes roughly 150,000 distinct CDR3 sequences, 20% to 25% of them seen just once. Source material: PBMCs. These receptors originate from a human donor in good health (CMV status not recorded). Some clones in this sample may be carry-over from other donors' samples.

V is TRBV28 and J is TRBJ1-2; D gene unclear. CDR3 size: 15 residues. The V end was cut by 6 bases, the J end by 0 bases, with 14 bases between. Germline loops: CDR1 MDHEN, CDR2 SYDVKM. The chain's CDR3 is CASSYATLTNYGYTF. The DNA of the CDR3 is TGTGCCAGCAGCTATGCGACACTTACTAACTATGGCTACACCTTC.

The chain has TRBV20-1 and TRBJ1-1; unclear D gene. The germline V gene has CDR1 DFQATT and CDR2 SNEGSKA (reference sequence). CDR3 size: 16 residues. The V and J ends lost 0 bases and 11 bases respectively, with 25 bases between them. This chain's CDR3 is CSARDDGNRLTLKAFF. Here the CDR3 DNA reads TGCAGTGCTAGAGATGACGGTAACCGCCTAACACTGAAGGCTTTCTTT.

Remarks on this clonotype: Sequence at one end of the junction differs from germline and may be a read error. This rearrangement joins TRBV12-3 or TRBV12-4 to TRBJ2-2; D may match TRBD1 or TRBD2 (5 bases each). This CDR3 is built from 15 residues. The CDR3 region has the DNA TGTGCCAGCAGCATCGGGACCGCGAACACCAGGGAGCTGTTTTTT. This codes for CASSIGTANTRELFF.

This clonotype has a count of ten or more. This chain links TRBV7-2 with TRBJ2-1, with 9 bases aligning to TRBD1. In germline, CDR1 is SGHTA, CDR2 FQGNSA. V lost 6 bases, J lost 4 bases, and 4 bases stayed unmatched. CDR3 length equals 14 residues. The CDR3 reads CASRGGQGYNEQFF. Written as DNA, the CDR3 is TGTGCCAGCAGGGGGGGACAGGGATACAATGAGCAGTTCTTC.

This clonotype was counted a few times. The genes are TRBV7-9 and TRBJ2-1; TRBD1 agrees at 7 bases. Germline CDR1 reads SEHNR; CDR2 reads FQNEAQ (reference sequence). The CDR3 extends over 16 amino acids. With 2 bases clipped from V and 4 bases from J, the junction kept 8 bases outside the gene matches. CDR3 in DNA: TGTGCCAGCAGCTTATTCGAAGGGGGCAAATACAATGAGCAGTTCTTC. Amino acid sequence: CASSLFEGGKYNEQFF.

This clonotype was observed once. The rearrangement links TRBV3-1 to TRBJ2-5; TRBD2 matches at 11 bases. Germline CDR1 reads LGHDT; CDR2 reads YNNKEL (reference sequence). The CDR3 has 16 residues. With 2 bases clipped from V and 4 bases from J, the junction kept 6 bases outside the gene matches. The CDR3 coding sequence is TGTGCCAGCAGCCAATTCGCGACTAGCGGGGTAGAGACCCAGTACTTC. This sequence encodes CASSQFATSGVETQYF.

This clonotype was seen a few times. The CDR3 DNA reads as TGTGCCAGTAGAAACACCAGGGTGGCGATCTACAATGAGCAGTTCTTC. The encoded protein is CASRNTRVAIYNEQFF. This sequence joins TRBV19 and TRBJ2-1; TRBD1 might be the D (5 bases). Per germline, CDR1 LNHDA and CDR2 SQIVND (reference sequence). With 6 bases removed from V and 3 bases from J, the gap between germline ends came to 18 bases. This CDR3 has 16 amino acids.

This clonotype was detected many times. This rearrangement joins TRBV7-9 to TRBJ2-2; D gene unclear. Trimming stripped 5 bases from V and 2 bases from J, with 9 bases between. Germline lookup yields CDR1 SEHNR and CDR2 FQNEAQ (reference sequence). The CDR3 consists of 14 residues. The CDR3 sequence is CASSLETNTGELFF. DNA of the CDR3: TGTGCCAGCAGCCTGGAGACAAACACCGGGGAGCTGTTTTTT.